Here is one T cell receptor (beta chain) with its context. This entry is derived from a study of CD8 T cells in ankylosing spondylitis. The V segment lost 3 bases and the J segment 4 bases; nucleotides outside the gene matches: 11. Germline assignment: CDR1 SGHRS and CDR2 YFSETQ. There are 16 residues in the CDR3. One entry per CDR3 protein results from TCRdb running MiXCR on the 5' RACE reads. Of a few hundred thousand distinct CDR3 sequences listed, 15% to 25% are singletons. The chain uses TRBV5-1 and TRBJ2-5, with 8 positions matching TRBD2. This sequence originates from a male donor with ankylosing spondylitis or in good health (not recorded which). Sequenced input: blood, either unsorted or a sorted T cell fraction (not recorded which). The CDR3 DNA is TGCGCCAGCAGCTCCAGCGGGGGTTCAGTAAGAGAGACCCAGTACTTC. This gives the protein CASSSSGGSVRETQYF.